This T cell receptor beta chain was documented in a study of T cell responses to AZD1222 COVID-19 vaccine. This CDR3 region has 14 residues. Germline CDR1 is LNHDA and CDR2 is SQIVND (reference sequence). The ends were cut back, 3 bases at V and 5 bases at J, with 10 bases in the middle. Assay: immunoSEQ multiplex PCR; the TCRdb copy retains only in-frame clones and omits some. Of 100,000 to 150,000 clones in the sample, more than 85% are singletons; the top ten hold roughly 3.1%. The sample consisted of peripheral blood, taken 28 days after the second AZD1222 dose. The chain couples TRBV19 to TRBJ2-2; D gene ambiguous. The sequence came from an adult who received the AZD1222 COVID-19 vaccine. CDR3 loop: CASSIHVSTGELFF. CDR3 in DNA: TGTGCCAGTAGTATCCACGTCTCGACCGGGGAGCTGTTTTTT.